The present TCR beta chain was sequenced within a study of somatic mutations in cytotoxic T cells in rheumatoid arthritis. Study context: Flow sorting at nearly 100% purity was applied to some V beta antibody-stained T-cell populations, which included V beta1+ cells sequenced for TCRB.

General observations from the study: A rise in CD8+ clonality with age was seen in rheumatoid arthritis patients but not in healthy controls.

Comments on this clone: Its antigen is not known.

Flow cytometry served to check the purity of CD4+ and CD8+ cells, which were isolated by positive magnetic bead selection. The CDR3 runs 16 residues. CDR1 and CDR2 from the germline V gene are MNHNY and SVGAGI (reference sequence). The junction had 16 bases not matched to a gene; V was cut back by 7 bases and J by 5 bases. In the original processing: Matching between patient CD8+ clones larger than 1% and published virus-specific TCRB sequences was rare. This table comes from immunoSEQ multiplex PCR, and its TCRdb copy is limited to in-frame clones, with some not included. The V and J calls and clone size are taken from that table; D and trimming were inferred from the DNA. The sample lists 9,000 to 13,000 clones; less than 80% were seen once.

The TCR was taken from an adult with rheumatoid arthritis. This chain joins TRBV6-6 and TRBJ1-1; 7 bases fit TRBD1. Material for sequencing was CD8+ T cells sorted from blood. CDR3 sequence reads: CASTKSNTGDWTEAFF. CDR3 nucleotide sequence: TGTGCCAGCACCAAATCCAATACAGGGGATTGGACTGAAGCTTTCTTT.